Below, 22 T cell receptor beta chains from the same sample are listed, as sequenced in a study of blood T cell repertoires in COVID-19 (dated by TCRdb to about 2020). Libraries were prepared through the immunoSEQ multiplex PCR assay. TCRdb re-hosts the immuneACCESS table, in-frame sequences only. Its copies lack some clones; in the studies checked, an unresolved V gene accounts for under half of them, and the cause for the rest is not known. For this sample there are about 150,000 clones; approximately 80% appear just once. About 5% of the sample comes from the top ten. The sample consisted of peripheral blood. The receptor source for this set is a woman aged 45-59 years with acute or convalescent COVID-19.

The V gene is TRBV3-1 (or the pseudogene TRBV3-2), the J gene TRBJ2-2; a possible D gene is TRBD1 (5 bases). The germline V gene encodes CDR1 LGHDT and CDR2 YNNKEL (reference sequence). This CDR3 is 13 amino acids long. V shed 6 bases and J shed 5 bases, with 10 bases lying between them. Written as DNA, the CDR3 is TGTGCCAGCAGTCCCGCAGGGACCGGGGAGCTGTTTTTT. Residues: CASSPAGTGELFF.

This clone was seen a single time. The J gene is TRBJ1-1, the V gene TRBV25-1; no definite D call. CDR1 and CDR2 (germline): MGHDK, SYGVNS. With 4 bases removed from V and 0 bases from J, the gap between germline ends came to 9 bases. The CDR3 sequence is 14 residues long. This chain's CDR3 is CASSVNRLNTEAFF. The CDR3 bases are TGTGCCAGCAGTGTCAACAGATTGAACACTGAAGCTTTCTTT.

The chain carries TRBV11-3 and TRBJ2-2; 9 nucleotides agree with TRBD2. J lost 4 bases, V lost 5 bases, and 5 bases had no gene match. This CDR3 is 15 amino acids long. From germline, CDR1 is SGHNT and CDR2 YENEEA. DNA of the CDR3: TGTGCCAGCAGCCCCCGGCGGGGGGGCACCGGGGAGCTGTTTTTT. This sequence encodes CASSPRRGGTGELFF. The whole variable domain, remainder taken from reference TRBV11-3 and TRBJ2-2, is EAGVVQSPRYKIIEKKQPVAFWCNPISGHNTLYWYLQNLGQGPELLIRYENEEAVDDSQLPKDRFSAERLKGVDSTLKIQPAELGDSAVYLCASSPRRGGTGELFFGEGSRLTVL.

The J gene is TRBJ2-7, the V gene TRBV6-2 or TRBV6-3, with 9 positions matching TRBD1. With 5 bases clipped from V and 1 base from J, the junction kept 6 bases outside the gene matches. The CDR3 loop spans 15 amino acids. Germline lookup yields CDR1 MNHEY and CDR2 SVGEGT. CDR3 in amino acids: CASSLGQGTSYEQYF. The CDR3 DNA is TGTGCCAGCAGTCTGGGACAGGGAACGTCCTACGAGCAGTACTTC.

This clone was seen just once. The rearrangement joins TRBV6-2 or TRBV6-3 to TRBJ1-1, with D uncertain. V dropped 0 bases and J dropped 5 bases, with 10 bases sitting between them. The CDR3 loop spans 14 amino acids. CDR1 is MNHEY, CDR2 SVGEGT, per germline. The DNA of the CDR3 is TGTGCCAGCAGTTACTCGGGGAGGTGGACTGAAGCTTTCTTT. It yields the protein CASSYSGRWTEAFF.

The V and J genes are TRBV7-2 and TRBJ2-1, with D maybe TRBD2 (6 bases). The germline V gene encodes CDR1 SGHTA and CDR2 FQGNSA. V gave up 4 bases and J gave up 2 bases, with 21 bases separating them. The CDR3 is made up of 18 amino acids. DNA of the CDR3: TGTGCCAGCAGCTCACCCCTGCTAGCGCCCCAAGCCTACAATGAGCAGTTCTTC. Amino acids: CASSSPLLAPQAYNEQFF.

This sequence joins TRBV20-1 and TRBJ1-5; 8 nucleotides match TRBD1. Germline V CDR1 and CDR2: DFQATT, SNEGSKA (reference sequence). The CDR3 loop spans 15 amino acids. Germline trimming cut 3 bases from V and 0 bases from J; bases unmatched to any gene: 4. The CDR3 region is CSASGQGYSNQPQHF. The CDR3 region has the DNA TGCAGTGCTAGTGGACAGGGATATAGCAATCAGCCCCAGCATTTT.

The chain is built from TRBV6-2 or TRBV6-3 and TRBJ2-3; 8 nucleotides agree with TRBD2. Looked up from germline, CDR1 is MNHEY and CDR2 is SVGEGT. The trim removed 5 bases at V and 8 bases at J, leaving 6 bases unmatched. This CDR3 contains 13 residues. The DNA for the CDR3 is TGTGCCAGCAGTCAGACGGGGGGGTTTACGCAGTATTTT. This codes for CASSQTGGFTQYF.

The chain employs TRBV11-1 and TRBJ1-1; possibly TRBD1 for D (6 bases). This CDR3 is built from 13 residues. V was shortened by 5 bases and J by 1 base, with 8 bases between the two germline ends. Looked up from germline, CDR1 is SGHAT and CDR2 is FQDESV (reference sequence). CDR3 bases: TGTGCCAGCAGCCGACAGGAGAACACTGAAGCTTTCTTT. It translates to CASSRQENTEAFF.

V gene TRBV7-9 combines with J gene TRBJ1-4, with unresolved D. Germline V gene lookup returns CDR1 SEHNR and CDR2 FQNEAQ (reference sequence). Trimming took 5 bases from V and 8 from J, leaving 9 bases between them. This CDR3 contains 12 residues. CDR3 nucleotides: TGTGCCAGCAGCCCCCCGGTAGAAAAACTGTTTTTT. Protein: CASSPPVEKLFF.

V and J are TRBV20-1 and TRBJ1-4, with TRBD1 matching 10 bases. Trimming removed 6 bases from V and 7 bases from J; junction bases left unmatched: 11. This CDR3 is built from 15 residues. Germline V gives CDR1 DFQATT, CDR2 SNEGSKA (reference sequence). Here the CDR3 reads CSASNDRGRVEKLFF. The CDR3 nucleotides are TGCAGTGCCAGTAATGACAGGGGGCGGGTTGAAAAACTGTTTTTT.

The chain uses TRBV3-1 (or the pseudogene TRBV3-2) and TRBJ1-1; D unclear. CDR1 and CDR2 (germline): LGHDT, YNNKEL (reference sequence). The CDR3 loop spans 14 amino acids. Trimming took off 1 base at V and 7 bases at J, with 13 bases between the two ends. The CDR3 region is CASSQGSRQREAFF. The CDR3 DNA reads as TGTGCCAGCAGCCAAGGTTCTCGCCAGCGTGAAGCTTTCTTT.

The V gene is TRBV6-6, the J gene TRBJ1-6; TRBD1 matches 7 bases. The CDR3 covers 13 residues. Trimming took 10 bases from V and 7 from J; bases not matched to a gene: 7. Germline loops: CDR1 MNHNY, CDR2 SVGAGI (reference sequence). The CDR3 protein is CATRGQGNSPLHF. CDR3 nucleotides: TGTGCCACTAGGGGGCAGGGAAATTCACCCCTCCACTTT.

V is TRBV29-1 and J is TRBJ2-7; D ambiguous. V lost 0 bases and J lost 6, with 6 bases in between. This CDR3 has 11 residues. Per the germline V gene, CDR1 is SQVTM and CDR2 is ANQGSEA. CDR3 in amino acids: CSVEEVGEQYF. In DNA, the CDR3 is TGCAGCGTTGAAGAGGTCGGCGAGCAGTACTTC.

The rearrangement links TRBV6-6 to TRBJ1-5; 8 bases are a match to TRBD1. Germline CDR1 is MNHNY and CDR2 is SVGAGI (reference sequence). The CDR3 sequence is 16 residues long. The V and J ends lost 4 bases and 4 bases, in that order; junction bases with no gene match: 9. The CDR3 protein is CASSSHLQGANQPQHF. The CDR3 region has the DNA TGTGCCAGCAGTTCCCACCTCCAGGGGGCGAATCAGCCCCAGCATTTT.

A single count supports this clone. This chain joins TRBV5-1 and TRBJ2-1; D possibly corresponds to TRBD1 (5 bases). This CDR3 has 17 amino acids. CDR1 and CDR2 from the germline V gene are SGHRS and YFSETQ. V lost 0 bases to trimming and J lost 0 bases, with 13 bases between them. This chain's CDR3 is CASSLGAGSLSYNEQFF. The DNA for the CDR3 is TGCGCCAGCAGCTTGGGGGCAGGGTCCCTCTCCTACAATGAGCAGTTCTTC.

The chain employs TRBV28 and TRBJ1-5; 7 nucleotides line up with TRBD1. The CDR3 is 14 amino acids. The germline CDR1 and CDR2 sequences are MDHEN and SYDVKM. The J segment lost 6 bases and the V segment lost 5 bases, leaving 7 bases of the junction unmatched. CDR3 loop: CASSRTGLGQPQHF. CDR3 nucleotide sequence: TGTGCCAGCAGTCGGACAGGCTTGGGTCAGCCCCAGCATTTT. Based on the CDR3 plus reference TRBV28 and TRBJ1-5, the full variable domain is DVKVTQSSRYLVKRTGEKVFLECVQDMDHENMFWYRQDPGLGLRLIYFSYDVKMKEKGDIPEGYSVSREKKERFSLILESASTNQTSMYLCASSRTGLGQPQHFGDGTRLSIL.

The chain employs TRBV6-2 or TRBV6-3 and TRBJ2-4; 13 positions match TRBD2. V dropped 2 bases and J dropped 6; count of bases not matched to a gene: 4. The CDR3 is 16 amino acids. Germline CDR1 MNHEY, CDR2 SVGEGT. For the CDR3, the DNA is TGTGCCAGCAGTTACCCGACTAGCGGGGGGATAAACATTCAGTACTTC. Protein sequence: CASSYPTSGGINIQYF.

This clone was detected once. The rearrangement links TRBV10-3 to TRBJ1-5, with TRBD1 identical over 7 bases. J was trimmed by 8 bases and V by 8 bases; bases with no gene match: 9. Germline assignment: CDR1 ENHRY and CDR2 SYGVKD. The CDR3 has 13 residues. The chain's CDR3 is CAIHGTAQEPQHF. The CDR3 region has the DNA TGTGCCATCCACGGGACAGCCCAGGAGCCCCAGCATTTT.

The chain employs TRBV19 and TRBJ1-3; D call uncertain. CDR3 length: 16 amino acids. Trimming shortened V by 2 bases and J by 0 bases, and 11 bases separated the two germline ends. The germline CDR1 and CDR2 sequences are LNHDA and SQIVND (reference sequence). DNA of the CDR3: TGTGCCAGTAGTATATTTGGCAGACTCTCTGGAAACACCATATATTTT. It codes for CASSIFGRLSGNTIYF.

This clone was picked up one time. J is TRBJ2-1 and V is TRBV6-2 or TRBV6-3; TRBD2 agrees at 8 bases. The CDR3 covers 13 residues. CDR1 and CDR2 from the germline V gene are MNHEY and SVGEGT. Losses at the gene ends were 2 bases for V and 7 bases for J; bases not matched to a gene: 1. CDR3 in amino acids: CASSYGGGNEQFF. The CDR3 DNA is TGTGCCAGCAGTTACGGCGGGGGGAATGAGCAGTTCTTC.

This clone was detected a few times. The chain has TRBV11-2 and TRBJ1-2; a weak D match, TRBD1 (5 bases). Trimming removed 2 bases at V and 6 bases at J, with 10 bases between. The CDR3 loop spans 13 amino acids. Germline loops: CDR1 SGHAT, CDR2 FQNNGV. CDR3 nucleotide sequence: TGTGCCAGCAGCTTACAGGGAGGGAATGGCTACACCTTC. Translation gives CASSLQGGNGYTF.